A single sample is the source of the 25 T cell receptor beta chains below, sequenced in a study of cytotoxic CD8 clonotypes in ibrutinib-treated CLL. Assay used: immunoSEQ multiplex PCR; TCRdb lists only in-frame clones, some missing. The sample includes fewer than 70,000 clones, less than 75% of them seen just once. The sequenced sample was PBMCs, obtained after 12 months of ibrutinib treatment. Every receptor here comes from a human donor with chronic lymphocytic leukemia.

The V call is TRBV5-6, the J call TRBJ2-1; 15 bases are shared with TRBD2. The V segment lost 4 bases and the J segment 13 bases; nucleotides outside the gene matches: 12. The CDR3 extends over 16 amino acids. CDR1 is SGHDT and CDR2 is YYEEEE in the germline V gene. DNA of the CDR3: TGTGCCAGCAGCCCGAGGACTAGCGGGAGGGCCACACTCCAGTTCTTC. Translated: CASSPRTSGRATLQFF.

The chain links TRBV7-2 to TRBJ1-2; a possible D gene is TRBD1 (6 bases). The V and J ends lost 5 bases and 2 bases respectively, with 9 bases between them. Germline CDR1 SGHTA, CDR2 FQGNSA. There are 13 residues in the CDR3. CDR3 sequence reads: CASSPGQNYGYTF. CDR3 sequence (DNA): TGTGCCAGCAGCCCCGGACAGAACTATGGCTACACCTTC.

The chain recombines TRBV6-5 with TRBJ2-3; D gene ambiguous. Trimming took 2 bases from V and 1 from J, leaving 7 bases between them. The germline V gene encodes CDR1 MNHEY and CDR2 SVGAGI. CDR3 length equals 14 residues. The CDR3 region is CASSYEQGTDTQYF. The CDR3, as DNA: TGTGCCAGCAGTTACGAGCAAGGCACAGATACGCAGTATTTT.

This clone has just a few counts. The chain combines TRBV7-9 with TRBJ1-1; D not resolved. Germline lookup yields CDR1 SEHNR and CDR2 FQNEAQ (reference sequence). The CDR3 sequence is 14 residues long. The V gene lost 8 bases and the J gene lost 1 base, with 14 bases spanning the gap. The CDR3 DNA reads TGTGCCAGCGAGAAGGCCCCCCGGAACACTGAAGCTTTCTTT. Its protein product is CASEKAPRNTEAFF.

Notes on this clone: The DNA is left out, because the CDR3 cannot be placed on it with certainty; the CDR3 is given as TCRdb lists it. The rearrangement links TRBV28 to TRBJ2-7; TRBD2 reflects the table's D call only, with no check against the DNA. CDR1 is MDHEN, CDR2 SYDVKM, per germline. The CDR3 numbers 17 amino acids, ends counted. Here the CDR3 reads CASSFFGPLGRGYEQYF.

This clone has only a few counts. CDR3 sequence reads: CASSFRTSGRKETQYF. The CDR3 nucleotides read TGTGCCAGCAGCTTTCGGACTAGCGGGAGGAAAGAGACCCAGTACTTC. This chain uses TRBV5-6 with TRBJ2-5; 14 bases agree with TRBD2. V dropped 2 bases and J dropped 3; count of bases not matched to a gene: 3. Per germline, CDR1 SGHDT and CDR2 YYEEEE. The CDR3 spans 16 residues.

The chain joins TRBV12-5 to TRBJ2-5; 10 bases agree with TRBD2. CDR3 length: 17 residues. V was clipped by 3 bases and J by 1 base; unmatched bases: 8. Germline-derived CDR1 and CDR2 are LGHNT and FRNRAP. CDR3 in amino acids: CASGLGSGLAAQETQYF. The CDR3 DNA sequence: TGTGCTAGTGGTTTAGGTTCAGGACTAGCGGCCCAAGAGACCCAGTACTTC.

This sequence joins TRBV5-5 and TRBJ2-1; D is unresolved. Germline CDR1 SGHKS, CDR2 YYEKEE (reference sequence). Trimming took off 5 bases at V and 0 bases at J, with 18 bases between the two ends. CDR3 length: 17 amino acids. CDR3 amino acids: CASSPDPPPSSYNEQFF. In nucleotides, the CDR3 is TGTGCCAGCAGTCCGGACCCTCCCCCGAGCTCCTACAATGAGCAGTTCTTC.

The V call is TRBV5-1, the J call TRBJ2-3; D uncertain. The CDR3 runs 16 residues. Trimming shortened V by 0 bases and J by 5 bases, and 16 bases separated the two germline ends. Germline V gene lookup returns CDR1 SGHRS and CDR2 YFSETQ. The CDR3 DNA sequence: TGCGCCAGCAGCTTGGGACTTTTGAGTTCGGGAGATACGCAGTATTTT. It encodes CASSLGLLSSGDTQYF.

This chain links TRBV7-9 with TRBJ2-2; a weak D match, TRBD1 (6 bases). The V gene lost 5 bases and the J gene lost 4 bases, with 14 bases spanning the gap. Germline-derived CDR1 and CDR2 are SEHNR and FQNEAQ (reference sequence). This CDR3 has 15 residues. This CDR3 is CASSTGRWGTGELFF. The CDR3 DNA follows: TGTGCCAGCAGCACAGGGCGATGGGGCACCGGGGAGCTGTTTTTT.

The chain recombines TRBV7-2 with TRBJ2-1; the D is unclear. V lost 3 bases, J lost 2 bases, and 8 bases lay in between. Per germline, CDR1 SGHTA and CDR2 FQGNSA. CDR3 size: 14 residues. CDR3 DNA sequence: TGTGCCAGCAGCTTCCCTCGTCCCTACAATGAGCAGTTCTTC. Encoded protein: CASSFPRPYNEQFF.

CDR3 nucleotides: TGTGCCAGCAGCCGGGGACAGCCAAATGAAAAACTGTTTTTT. The encoded protein is CASSRGQPNEKLFF. The genes are TRBV7-9 and TRBJ1-4; 7 bases are shared with TRBD1. Germline CDR1 SEHNR, CDR2 FQNEAQ (reference sequence). After removal of 5 bases from V and 5 bases from J, the junction contained 5 bases not matched to a gene. The CDR3 spans 14 residues.

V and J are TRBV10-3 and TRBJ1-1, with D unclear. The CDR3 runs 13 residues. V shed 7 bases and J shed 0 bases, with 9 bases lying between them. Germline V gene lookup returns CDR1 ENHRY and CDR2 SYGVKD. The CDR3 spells CAINSGMNTEAFF. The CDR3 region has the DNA TGTGCCATCAATTCCGGTATGAACACTGAAGCTTTCTTT.

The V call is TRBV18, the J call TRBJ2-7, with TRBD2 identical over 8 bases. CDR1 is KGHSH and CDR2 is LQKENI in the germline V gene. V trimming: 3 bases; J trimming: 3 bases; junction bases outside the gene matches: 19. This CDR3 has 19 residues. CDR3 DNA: TGTGCCAGCTCACCTTTCAATCTCAAGGGCAGCGGGAGTTACTACGAGCAGTACTTC. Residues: CASSPFNLKGSGSYYEQYF. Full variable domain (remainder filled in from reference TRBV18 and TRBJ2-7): NAGVMQNPRHLVRRRGQEARLRCSPMKGHSHVYWYRQLPEEGLKFMVYLQKENIIDESGMPKERFSAEFPKEGPSILRIQQVVRGDSAAYFCASSPFNLKGSGSYYEQYFGPGTRLTVT.

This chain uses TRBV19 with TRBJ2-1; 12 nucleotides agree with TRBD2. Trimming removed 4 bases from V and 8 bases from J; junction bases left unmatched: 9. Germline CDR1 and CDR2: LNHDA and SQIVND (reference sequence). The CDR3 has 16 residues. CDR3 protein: CASSRGLAGSEDEQFF. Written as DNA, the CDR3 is TGTGCCAGTAGTAGGGGACTAGCGGGCTCTGAGGATGAGCAGTTCTTC.

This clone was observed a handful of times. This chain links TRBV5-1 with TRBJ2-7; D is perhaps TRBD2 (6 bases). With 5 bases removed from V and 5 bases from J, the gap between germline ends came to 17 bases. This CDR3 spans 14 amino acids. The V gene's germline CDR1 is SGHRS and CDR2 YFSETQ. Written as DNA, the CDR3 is TGCGCCAGCAGAATTGGAGGGTCGTACGACGAGCAGTACTTC. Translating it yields CASRIGGSYDEQYF.

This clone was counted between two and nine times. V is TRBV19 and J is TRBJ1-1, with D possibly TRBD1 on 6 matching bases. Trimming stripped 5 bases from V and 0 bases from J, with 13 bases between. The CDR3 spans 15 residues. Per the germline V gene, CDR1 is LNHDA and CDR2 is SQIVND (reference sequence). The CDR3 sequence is CASSPQTGLNTEAFF. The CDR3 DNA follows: TGTGCCAGTAGTCCCCAGACAGGACTGAACACTGAAGCTTTCTTT.

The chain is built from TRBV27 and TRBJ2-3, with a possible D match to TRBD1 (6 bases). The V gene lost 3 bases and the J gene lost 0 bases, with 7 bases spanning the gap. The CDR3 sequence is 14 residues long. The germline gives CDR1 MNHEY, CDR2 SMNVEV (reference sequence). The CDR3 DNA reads TGTGCCAGCAGTTTGGGGGCTAGCACAGATACGCAGTATTTT. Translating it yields CASSLGASTDTQYF.

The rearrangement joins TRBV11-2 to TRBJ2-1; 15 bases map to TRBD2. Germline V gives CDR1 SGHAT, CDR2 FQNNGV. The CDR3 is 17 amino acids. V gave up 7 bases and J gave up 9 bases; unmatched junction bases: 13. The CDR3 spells CASTQWLGLAGGSEQFF. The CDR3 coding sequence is TGTGCCAGCACCCAGTGGCTAGGACTAGCGGGAGGGAGTGAGCAGTTCTTC.

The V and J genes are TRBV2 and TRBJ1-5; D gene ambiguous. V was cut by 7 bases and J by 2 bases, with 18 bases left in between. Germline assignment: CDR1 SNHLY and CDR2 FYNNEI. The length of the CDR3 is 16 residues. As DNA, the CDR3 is TGTGCCAGCAAATTGACACCCACTGGGGGCAATCAGCCCCAGCATTTT. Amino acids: CASKLTPTGGNQPQHF.

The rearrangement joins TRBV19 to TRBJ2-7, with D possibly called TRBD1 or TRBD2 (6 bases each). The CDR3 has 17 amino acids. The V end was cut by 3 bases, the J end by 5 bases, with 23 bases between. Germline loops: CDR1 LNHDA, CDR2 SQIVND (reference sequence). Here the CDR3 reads CASSMGSGLLRGDEQYF. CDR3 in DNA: TGTGCCAGTAGTATGGGATCTGGCTTACTGAGGGGGGACGAGCAGTACTTC. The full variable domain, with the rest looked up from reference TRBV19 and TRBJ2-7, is DGGITQSPKYLFRKEGQNVTLSCEQNLNHDAMYWYRQDPGQGLRLIYYSQIVNDFQKGDIAEGYSVSREKKESFPLTVTSAQKNPTAFYLCASSMGSGLLRGDEQYFGPGTRLTVT.

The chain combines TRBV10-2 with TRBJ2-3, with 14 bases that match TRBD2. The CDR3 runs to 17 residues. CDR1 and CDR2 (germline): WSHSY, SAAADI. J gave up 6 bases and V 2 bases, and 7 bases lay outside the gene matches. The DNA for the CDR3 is TGCGCCAGCAGTGAGCCAAGACTAGCGGGGGGGCCTGATACGCAGTATTTT. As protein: CASSEPRLAGGPDTQYF.

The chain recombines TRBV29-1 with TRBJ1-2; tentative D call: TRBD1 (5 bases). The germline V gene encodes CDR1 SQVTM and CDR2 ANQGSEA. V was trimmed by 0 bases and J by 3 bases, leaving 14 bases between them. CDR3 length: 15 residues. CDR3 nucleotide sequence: TGCAGCGTTGAAGAATCATACGGCAGGGACTATGGCTACACCTTC. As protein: CSVEESYGRDYGYTF.

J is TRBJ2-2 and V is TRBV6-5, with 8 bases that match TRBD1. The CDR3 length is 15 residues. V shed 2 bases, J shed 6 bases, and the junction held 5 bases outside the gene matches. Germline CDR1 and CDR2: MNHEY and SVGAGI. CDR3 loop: CASSYETGVPGELFF. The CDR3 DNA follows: TGTGCCAGCAGTTACGAGACAGGGGTTCCCGGGGAGCTGTTTTTT.

CDR3 nucleotide sequence: TGTGCCAGTAGTCCCCAGGCGGGGGGACGGACCGGGGAGCTGTTTTTT. Encoded protein: CASSPQAGGRTGELFF. The V gene is TRBV19, the J gene TRBJ2-2; 8 bases line up with TRBD2. The CDR3 extends over 16 amino acids. The V gene end was trimmed by 5 bases and the J gene end by 5 bases; junction bases not matched to a gene: 10. In germline, CDR1 is LNHDA, CDR2 SQIVND (reference sequence).